The source of this T cell receptor (beta chain) is a study of T-cell memory formation after mild COVID-19. MiXCR, applied by TCRdb to the 5' RACE reads, yields one record per CDR3 protein. Of hundreds of thousands of distinct CDR3 sequences listed, 20% to 25% are singletons. The CDR3 contains 15 residues. Looked up from germline, CDR1 is LNHDA and CDR2 is SQIVND (reference sequence). With 6 bases clipped from V and 4 bases from J, the junction kept 11 bases outside the gene matches. The chain is built from TRBV19 and TRBJ2-5, with 7 positions matching TRBD2. Sequences were obtained from PBMCs or a T cell subset sorted from them (not recorded which). The receptor comes from an adult woman who had mild COVID-19 (a few samples of this study predate the infection). Cell type and time point are not known. CDR3 coding DNA: TGTGCCAGTAGCCACGGGGGGACTGTGGTAGAGACCCAGTACTTC. Translation gives CASSHGGTVVETQYF. The full variable domain, completed using reference TRBV19 and TRBJ2-5, is DGGITQSPKYLFRKEGQNVTLSCEQNLNHDAMYWYRQDPGQGLRLIYYSQIVNDFQKGDIAEGYSVSREKKESFPLTVTSAQKNPTAFYLCASSHGGTVVETQYFGPGTRLLVL.